These 20 T cell receptor beta chains were all obtained from the same sample, sequenced in a study of cytomegalovirus exposure and HLA in healthy donors. Primers included in the PCR were 60 Vbeta and 13 Jbeta primers. Clones were sequenced by immunoSEQ multiplex PCR, and TCRdb holds only the in-frame ones, with some missing. The sample shows some 71,000 clones, about 70% of them seen only once. Sample: PBMCs. The receptors were gathered from a man aged 35 to 55 in good health and CMV-seropositive.

This clone was detected only a few times. V usage is TRBV6-1 and J usage is TRBJ1-2, with a weak D call TRBD1 (5 bases). CDR3 length equals 14 residues. Germline-derived CDR1 and CDR2 are MNHNS and SASEGT. Between the trimmed V and J ends, which lost 4 bases and 5 bases, there was a span of 14 bases. In DNA, the CDR3 is TGTGCCAGCAGTGGGGGTCGGGGGATATATGGCTACACCTTC. This codes for CASSGGRGIYGYTF.

The chain couples TRBV29-1 to TRBJ2-1, with 8 bases that match TRBD2. CDR1 and CDR2 (germline): SQVTM, ANQGSEA. The CDR3 consists of 15 residues. V was clipped by 4 bases and J by 9 bases; unmatched bases: 14. The CDR3 loop is CSVVLAEGFGAEQFF. The CDR3 coding sequence is TGCAGCGTTGTACTAGCGGAAGGGTTCGGCGCTGAGCAGTTCTTC.

The V and J genes are TRBV2 and TRBJ2-5, with a possible D match to TRBD2 (6 bases). V lost 6 bases and J lost 2, with 16 bases in between. Looked up from germline, CDR1 is SNHLY and CDR2 is FYNNEI. There are 15 residues in the CDR3. In DNA, the CDR3 is TGTGCCAGCAGCCCGGGGGTAGCGAGACAAGAGACCCAGTACTTC. Protein sequence: CASSPGVARQETQYF. Full variable domain (rest looked up from reference TRBV2 and TRBJ2-5): EPEVTQTPSHQVTQMGQEVILRCVPISNHLYFYWYRQILGQKVEFLVSFYNNEISEKSEIFDDQFSVERPDGSNFTLKIRSTKLEDSAMYFCASSPGVARQETQYFGPGTRLLVL.

The chain employs TRBV5-6 and TRBJ2-7; the match to TRBD2 covers 8 bases. Trimming removed 4 bases from V and 0 bases from J; junction bases left unmatched: 3. The CDR3 extends over 14 amino acids. Germline values: CDR1 SGHDT, CDR2 YYEEEE. Written as DNA, the CDR3 is TGTGCCAGCAGCCCCGGGACTAGCTCCTACGAGCAGTACTTC. Protein: CASSPGTSSYEQYF.

The chain combines TRBV6-5 with TRBJ2-7, with D perhaps matching TRBD1 (6 bases). Trimming took 0 bases from V and 6 from J, leaving 9 bases between them. The length of the CDR3 is 13 residues. Germline CDR1 is MNHEY and CDR2 is SVGAGI. This chain's CDR3 is CASSYSSGVEQYF. CDR3 bases: TGTGCCAGCAGTTACTCGTCAGGGGTCGAGCAGTACTTC.

The rearrangement uses TRBV6-6 and TRBJ1-1, with TRBD1 matching 11 bases. The CDR3 is 14 residues long. The V segment lost 8 bases and the J segment 3 bases; nucleotides outside the gene matches: 5. CDR1 and CDR2 from the germline V gene are MNHNY and SVGAGI (reference sequence). This CDR3 reads CASRGQGDDTEAFF. The CDR3 DNA is TGTGCCAGCCGGGGACAGGGGGACGACACTGAAGCTTTCTTT.

This clone was observed a few times. J is TRBJ1-6 and V is TRBV7-8; D remains unclear. This CDR3 has 15 residues. Looked up from germline, CDR1 is SGHVS and CDR2 is FQNEAQ. V lost 4 bases and J lost 1, with 8 bases in between. The chain's CDR3 is CASSSTESYNSPLHF. The DNA for the CDR3 is TGTGCCAGCAGCTCCACAGAGTCCTATAATTCACCCCTCCACTTT.

This chain connects TRBV2 to TRBJ1-2, with no clear D. This CDR3 contains 11 residues. Germline CDR1 is SNHLY and CDR2 is FYNNEI. The V gene lost 7 bases and the J gene lost 8 bases, with 11 bases spanning the gap. The CDR3 reads CASIREGGYTF. CDR3 coding DNA: TGTGCCAGCATCCGAGAGGGCGGCTACACCTTC.

This sequence joins TRBV7-2 and TRBJ1-2, with 7 bases identical to TRBD1. CDR1 SGHTA and CDR2 FQGNSA come from the germline V gene. Unmatched junction bases numbered 9, after V lost 5 bases and J lost 0 bases. CDR3 length: 16 amino acids. In DNA, the CDR3 is TGTGCCAGCAGCCATCGACAGGGCTTCTCTAACTATGGCTACACCTTC. This translates into CASSHRQGFSNYGYTF.

This chain connects TRBV6-5 to TRBJ1-1; D is undetermined. V lost 5 bases to trimming and J lost 1 base, with 14 bases between them. Germline-derived CDR1 and CDR2 are MNHEY and SVGAGI. This CDR3 has 15 amino acids. Here the CDR3 reads CASSPRTRGNTEAFF. The CDR3, as DNA: TGTGCCAGCAGTCCAAGGACCCGGGGGAACACTGAAGCTTTCTTT.

This clone is a singleton in its sample. The chain uses TRBV7-8 and TRBJ2-2; 7 nucleotides match TRBD2. CDR1 SGHVS and CDR2 FQNEAQ come from the germline V gene. Unmatched junction bases numbered 0, after V lost 5 bases and J lost 6 bases. The CDR3 contains 12 residues. The CDR3 loop is CASSREAGELFF. CDR3 nucleotides: TGTGCCAGCAGCCGGGAGGCCGGGGAGCTGTTTTTT.

Written as DNA, the CDR3 is TGTGCCAGCAGCTTGGCCTCGGGGGTTTTTGAGACCCAGTACTTC. Its translation: CASSLASGVFETQYF. The rearrangement links TRBV5-4 to TRBJ2-5; D perhaps matches TRBD2 (6 bases). Germline V CDR1 and CDR2: SGHNT, YYREEE (reference sequence). With 0 bases removed from V and 5 bases from J, the gap between germline ends came to 14 bases. This CDR3 contains 15 residues.

This chain uses TRBV28 with TRBJ1-1, with D tentatively TRBD1 (5 bases). Germline V gene data show CDR1 as MDHEN and CDR2 as SYDVKM. The CDR3 extends over 13 amino acids. V lost 8 bases and J lost 0, with 10 bases in between. CDR3 sequence: CASCRQLNTEAFF. The CDR3 bases are TGTGCCAGCTGCCGACAGCTGAACACTGAAGCTTTCTTT.

This clone was recorded a few times. J is TRBJ1-6 and V is TRBV7-9; no definite D call. Trimming cost V 2 bases and J 14 bases, with 7 bases left between them. The CDR3 is made up of 11 amino acids. The germline CDR1 and CDR2 sequences are SEHNR and FQNEAQ (reference sequence). Here the CDR3 reads CASSLTESLHF. DNA of the CDR3: TGTGCCAGCAGCTTAACAGAGTCCCTCCACTTT.

The chain recombines TRBV7-2 with TRBJ2-3, with D tentatively TRBD2 (7 bases). This CDR3 has 14 residues. Germline values: CDR1 SGHTA, CDR2 FQGNSA. Trimming shortened V by 6 bases and J by 4 bases, and 14 bases separated the two germline ends. The CDR3 coding sequence is TGTGCCAGCAGGATAGGGGGGGGGTCAGATACGCAGTATTTT. This encodes CASRIGGGSDTQYF.

The V call is TRBV29-1, the J call TRBJ2-1; the D gene is possibly TRBD2 (5 bases). V lost 8 bases and J lost 7, with 18 bases in between. Germline-derived CDR1 and CDR2 are SQVTM and ANQGSEA. The CDR3 covers 13 residues. Written as DNA, the CDR3 is TGCAGCTTGACGTCTAGCCAAGGGAATGAGCAGTTCTTC. Its translation: CSLTSSQGNEQFF.

The rearrangement uses TRBV30 and TRBJ1-1; 7 bases fit TRBD1. The CDR3 length is 15 residues. Trimming took 1 base from V and 0 from J; bases not matched to a gene: 5. CDR1 is GTSNPN, CDR2 SVGIG, per germline (reference sequence). DNA of the CDR3: TGTGCCTGGAGTGGGGGGACAGCGATGAACACTGAAGCTTTCTTT. This codes for CAWSGGTAMNTEAFF.

The J gene is TRBJ2-2, the V gene TRBV5-1; no reliable D call. Trimming took off 2 bases at V and 0 bases at J, with 5 bases between the two ends. The germline gives CDR1 SGHRS, CDR2 YFSETQ. The CDR3 extends over 14 amino acids. CDR3 sequence: CASSFLANTGELFF. The CDR3 bases are TGCGCCAGCAGCTTTCTAGCGAACACCGGGGAGCTGTTTTTT. Together with reference TRBV5-1 and TRBJ2-2, the CDR3 gives the full variable domain: KAGVTQTPRYLIKTRGQQVTLSCSPISGHRSVSWYQQTPGQGLQFLFEYFSETQRNKGNFPGRFSGRQFSNSRSEMNVSTLELGDSALYLCASSFLANTGELFFGEGSRLTVL.

The chain links TRBV11-3 to TRBJ2-3; 9 bases align to TRBD2. J was trimmed by 1 base and V by 6 bases; bases with no gene match: 11. CDR1 is SGHNT and CDR2 is YENEEA in the germline V gene. CDR3 length: 17 amino acids. CDR3 residues: CASRQYSGSGGTDTQYF. The CDR3 DNA sequence: TGTGCCAGCAGGCAATATAGCGGGAGCGGGGGCACAGATACGCAGTATTTT.

This clone was counted between two and nine times. V usage is TRBV6-5 and J usage is TRBJ1-1, with TRBD1 matching over 7 bases. The V segment lost 4 bases and the J segment 9 bases; nucleotides outside the gene matches: 5. The CDR3 is 12 residues long. Germline lookup yields CDR1 MNHEY and CDR2 SVGAGI. The CDR3 bases are TGTGCCAGCAGTTCTCAGGGGGAAAAAGCTTTCTTT. This encodes CASSSQGEKAFF.